This T cell receptor beta chain was observed in a study of OX40 agonist ivuxolimab in advanced cancers. Study results and caveats: CD4+ T cells averaged fewer expanded clones than CD8+ T cells.

Remarks on this clone: The antigen is not known.

Only in-frame clones appear in the TCRdb table, and some are missing; sequencing was by immunoSEQ multiplex PCR. The table lists about 14,000 clones, about 81% of them singletons. This CDR3 region has 14 residues. CDR1 and CDR2 from the germline V gene are LGHNA and YSLEER. V shed 1 base and J shed 7 bases, with 11 bases lying between them. This TCR was sampled from an adult with an advanced solid tumor such as melanoma, head and neck, liver or kidney cancer. This rearrangement joins TRBV4-3 to TRBJ1-5; D not certain. The sequencing used CD4+ or CD8+ T cells sorted from blood, collected in a trial of the OX40 agonist ivuxolimab. DNA of the CDR3: TGCGCCAGCAGCCAAGTCTATGGTAGCCAGCCCCAGCATTTT. This codes for CASSQVYGSQPQHF.